Listed below are T cell receptor beta chains from one sample, sequenced in a study of T cells in Graves' hyperthyroidism and ophthalmopathy. Using its own MiXCR run on the multiplex PCR reads, TCRdb lists one record per CDR3 protein. The sample yields about 250,000 distinct CDR3 sequences, about 20% seen once. The sequencing input was blood. The receptor source for this set is a young man with Graves' ophthalmopathy. Each CDR3 is given with its conserved first and last residue. Fields, in order: V gene, D gene, J gene, clone size, CDR3 protein, CDR3 DNA. D genes are given only for firm matches. The size entry is marked missing in some rows and otherwise reads once, few, many or a size class.

>TRBV4-2|.|TRBJ2-5|.
CASSPYSSETQYF
TGTGCCAGCAGCCCATACTCGTCAGAGACCCAGTACTTC
>TRBV5-5|.|TRBJ2-7|many
CASSRGPSSYEQYF
TGTGCCAGCAGTCGAGGGCCTAGCTCCTACGAGCAGTACTTC
>TRBV19|TRBD2|TRBJ2-7|few
CASSRQTSDPYEQYF
TGTGCCAGTAGTAGACAGACTAGCGACCCCTACGAGCAGTACTTC
>TRBV24-1|TRBD1|TRBJ1-2|.
CATSGRTGYGYTF
TGTGCCACCAGTGGACGGACAGGTTATGGCTACACCTTC
>TRBV11-2|.|TRBJ2-1|many
CASSLLGHSSYNEQFF
TGTGCCAGCAGCTTACTCGGGCACAGCTCCTACAATGAGCAGTTCTTC
>TRBV12-3/TRBV12-4|TRBD2|TRBJ2-5|.
CAGSSPGTRARSQYF
TGTGCCGGCAGTTCCCCGGGGACTAGGGCGAGGTCCCAGTACTTC
>TRBV20-1|.|TRBJ1-2|.
CSARDTSNYGYTF
TGCAGTGCCAGAGATACTTCTAACTATGGCTACACCTTC
>TRBV7-3|.|TRBJ2-1|many
CASSLRAPNEQFF
TGTGCCAGCAGCTTACGAGCCCCCAATGAGCAGTTCTTC
>TRBV4-1|TRBD1|TRBJ2-1|few
CASSQTGTGSNEQFF
TGCGCCAGCAGCCAGACCGGGACAGGTAGCAATGAGCAGTTCTTC
>TRBV6-1|TRBD1|TRBJ2-2|.
CASSFRQGAGELFF
TGTGCCAGCAGCTTCCGACAGGGGGCCGGGGAGCTGTTTTTT
>TRBV18|.|TRBJ1-5|.
CASSPGTSYSNQPQHF
TGTGCCAGCTCACCCGGGACGTCCTATAGCAATCAGCCCCAGCATTTT
>TRBV20-1|TRBD1|TRBJ2-7|.
CSATTGTGGSYEQYF
TGCAGTGCTACCACCGGGACAGGGGGGTCCTACGAGCAGTACTTC
>TRBV5-1|TRBD1|TRBJ1-1|.
CASSQWTGEDTEAFF
TGCGCCAGCAGCCAATGGACAGGGGAGGACACTGAAGCTTTCTTT
>TRBV29-1|TRBD1|TRBJ2-5|.
CSVWDRGTETQYF
TGCAGCGTTTGGGACAGGGGAACGGAGACCCAGTACTTC
>TRBV7-2|.|TRBJ1-2|many
CASSPIDLATAGYTF
TGTGCCAGCAGCCCAATAGATCTTGCGACGGCTGGCTACACCTTC
>TRBV28|.|TRBJ2-3|many
CASSLGVSGTDTQYF
TGTGCCAGCAGTTTAGGGGTTAGCGGCACAGATACGCAGTATTTT
>TRBV5-6|TRBD1|TRBJ2-2|.
CASSLFGTGHLANTGELFF
TGTGCCAGCAGCTTGTTTGGGACAGGGCATTTAGCGAACACCGGGGAGCTGTTTTTT
>TRBV20-1|TRBD2|TRBJ2-5|.
CSAQSGIETQYF
TGCAGTGCACAAAGCGGGATTGAGACCCAGTACTTC
>TRBV11-3|.|TRBJ2-7|many
CASSFLAYEQYF
TGTGCCAGCAGCTTTTTAGCCTACGAGCAGTACTTC
>TRBV12-5|.|TRBJ2-2|few
CASAGTGELFF
TGTGCTAGTGCGGGGACCGGGGAGCTGTTTTTT
>TRBV30|.|TRBJ2-3|many
CAWDPNTDTQYF
TGTGCCTGGGACCCGAACACAGATACGCAGTATTTT
>TRBV12-3/TRBV12-4|.|TRBJ2-7|.
CASSTFRDSASGEQYF
TGTGCCAGCAGTACGTTCCGGGACTCCGCCTCAGGGGAGCAGTACTTC
>TRBV9|.|TRBJ2-1|.
CASSGIAGEQFF
TGTGCCAGCAGCGGGATTGCAGGGGAGCAGTTCTTC
>TRBV12-3/TRBV12-4|TRBD1|TRBJ1-2|many
CASSSRIGRQGRNGYTF
TGTGCCAGCAGTTCAAGAATAGGTCGACAGGGGAGGAATGGCTACACCTTC
>TRBV27|.|TRBJ1-1|.
CASSLNTANTEAFF
TGTGCCAGCAGTTTAAATACAGCGAACACTGAAGCTTTCTTT
>TRBV6-7|.|TRBJ2-7|many
CASSHGGPYEQYF
TGTGCCAGCAGTCACGGGGGACCTTACGAGCAGTACTTC
>TRBV3-1|TRBD1|TRBJ1-4|few
CASSLHRGKNEKLFF
TGTGCCAGCAGCCTGCACAGGGGAAAGAATGAAAAACTGTTTTTT
>TRBV28|TRBD1|TRBJ2-7|.
CASSSYGQVQVGEQYF
TGTGCCAGCAGCTCATACGGACAGGTCCAGGTCGGCGAGCAGTACTTC
>TRBV11-2|.|TRBJ2-5|many
CASSKSTGGGQETQYF
TGTGCCAGCAGTAAGAGCACTGGGGGAGGCCAAGAGACCCAGTACTTC
>TRBV2|.|TRBJ2-3|.
CAPSYWKTDTQYF
TGTGCCCCCTCGTATTGGAAAACAGATACGCAGTATTTT
>TRBV6-1|.|TRBJ1-2|.
CASMISVYGYTF
TGTGCCAGCATGATAAGTGTCTATGGCTACACCTTC
>TRBV5-1|TRBD1|TRBJ1-2|once
CASSLHGTGLFKNYGYTF
TGCGCCAGCAGCTTGCATGGGACAGGGCTCTTTAAGAACTATGGCTACACCTTC
>TRBV2|TRBD1|TRBJ2-1|few
CASTIQGPSYNEQFF
TGTGCCAGCACCATACAGGGGCCCTCCTACAATGAGCAGTTCTTC
>TRBV2|TRBD1|TRBJ2-1|many
CASSVAGGYNEQFF
TGTGCCAGCAGTGTGGCAGGGGGATACAATGAGCAGTTCTTC
>TRBV6-5|.|TRBJ2-5|few
CASKTGLETQYF
TGTGCCAGCAAAACCGGGCTGGAGACCCAGTACTTC
>TRBV28|TRBD2|TRBJ2-7|many
CASSSPSTSAYEQYF
TGTGCCAGCAGTTCTCCATCCACTAGCGCTTACGAGCAGTACTTC
>TRBV9|.|TRBJ1-1|.
CASSPRSVPNTEAFF
TGTGCCAGCAGCCCCCGGTCGGTACCGAACACTGAAGCTTTCTTT
>TRBV7-2|TRBD2|TRBJ2-2|many
CASSLVGLAANTGELFF
TGTGCCAGCAGCTTAGTGGGACTAGCGGCCAACACCGGGGAGCTGTTTTTT
>TRBV2|TRBD1|TRBJ1-1|.
CASRGGTGQGWTEAFF
TGTGCCAGCAGGGGGGGGACCGGACAGGGATGGACTGAAGCTTTCTTT
>TRBV12-3/TRBV12-4|.|TRBJ2-1|many
CASSLGGLNEQFF
TGTGCCAGCAGTTTGGGGGGGCTCAATGAGCAGTTCTTC
>TRBV7-9|.|TRBJ1-4|few
CASSFRGVDEKLFF
TGTGCCAGCAGCTTTCGTGGGGTAGATGAAAAACTGTTTTTT
>TRBV18|TRBD2|TRBJ2-5|many
CASSPGGETQYF
TGTGCCAGCAGCCCGGGGGGAGAGACCCAGTACTTC
>TRBV3-1|.|TRBJ2-7|.
CASSQERAYEQYF
TGTGCCAGCAGCCAAGAGAGGGCCTACGAGCAGTACTTC
>TRBV10-3|.|TRBJ1-1|many
CAISESDTGLNTEAFF
TGTGCCATCAGTGAGTCGGATACTGGGCTGAACACTGAAGCTTTCTTT
>TRBV6-6|TRBD1|TRBJ2-4|.
CASSYSDRGNIQYF
TGTGCCAGCAGTTATTCGGACAGGGGGAACATTCAGTACTTC
>TRBV7-3|.|TRBJ1-2|few
CASSLTATGYGYTF
TGTGCCAGCAGCTTAACGGCGACGGGCTATGGCTACACCTTC
>TRBV25-1|TRBD1|TRBJ2-1|.
CASSAGTGRSYNEQFF
TGTGCCAGCAGTGCGGGGACAGGTCGCTCCTACAATGAGCAGTTCTTC
>TRBV28|TRBD1|TRBJ1-5|many
CASSLVQGLNQPQHF
TGTGCCAGCAGTTTAGTACAGGGGTTAAATCAGCCCCAGCATTTT
>TRBV20-1|TRBD2|TRBJ2-7|many
CSASLAPAGGGEQYF
TGCAGTGCATCGCTCGCTCCAGCGGGAGGAGGCGAGCAGTACTTC
>TRBV7-2|.|TRBJ1-5|.
CASSLGLGTRHGPQHF
TGTGCCAGCAGCTTAGGATTGGGGACCCGGCACGGTCCCCAGCATTTT
>TRBV6-1|.|TRBJ2-1|few
CASSKQELLSYNEQFF
TGTGCCAGCAGTAAACAGGAGTTACTTTCCTACAATGAGCAGTTCTTC
>TRBV29-1|.|TRBJ2-3|many
CSVIIAYRTDTQYF
TGCAGCGTTATTATCGCCTACCGCACAGATACGCAGTATTTT
>TRBV6-5|TRBD1|TRBJ2-3|.
CASSYTLDREWPDTQYF
TGTGCCAGCAGTTACACTTTAGACAGGGAATGGCCAGATACGCAGTATTTT
>TRBV6-1|TRBD1|TRBJ1-1|many
CASSGQGRMNTEAFF
TGTGCCAGCAGTGGACAGGGGAGGATGAACACTGAAGCTTTCTTT
>TRBV14|.|TRBJ1-6|few
CASSYSGWGNSPLHF
TGTGCCAGCAGTTACTCAGGGTGGGGGAATTCACCCCTCCACTTT